The 14 T cell receptor beta chains below all came from one sample that was sequenced in a study of OX40 agonist ivuxolimab in advanced cancers. The protocol was immunoSEQ multiplex PCR, while the TCRdb copy is restricted to in-frame clones and leaves out a portion. The sample has roughly 76,000 clones, over 80% seen once. Sequenced material: CD4+ or CD8+ T cells sorted from blood, taken in a trial of the OX40 agonist ivuxolimab. These receptors originate from an adult with an advanced solid tumor such as melanoma, head and neck, liver or kidney cancer.

The J gene is TRBJ1-2, the V gene TRBV28; 8 nucleotides align to TRBD1. The germline V gene has CDR1 MDHEN and CDR2 SYDVKM. The length of the CDR3 is 15 residues. Trimming took 5 bases from V and 7 from J; bases not matched to a gene: 12. The CDR3 sequence is CASSPIGQGLGGYTF. The DNA for the CDR3 is TGTGCCAGCAGTCCCATAGGACAGGGCCTTGGTGGCTACACCTTC.

The chain employs TRBV1 and TRBJ2-7. TRBV1 represents a pseudogene. This CDR3 contains 15 residues. The CDR3, as DNA: TGCACCAGCAGCCAAGATCCGGACGGACCCTACGAGCAGTACGTC. Translation gives CTSSQDPDGPYEQYV.

V gene TRBV6-5 combines with J gene TRBJ1-6; D possibly corresponds to TRBD1 (6 bases). Trimming removed 0 bases from V and 10 bases from J, with 13 bases in between. From germline, CDR1 is MNHEY and CDR2 SVGAGI. This CDR3 region has 15 residues. CDR3 sequence (DNA): TGTGCCAGCAGTTACTCTCAACCGGGACAATCACCCCTCCACTTT. Translation gives CASSYSQPGQSPLHF.

The chain couples TRBV6-1 to TRBJ2-3; 10 bases are shared with TRBD1. The CDR3 runs 13 residues. V trimming: 6 bases; J trimming: 4 bases; junction bases outside the gene matches: 1. CDR1 is MNHNS and CDR2 is SASEGT in the germline V gene. CDR3 in amino acids: CASRGQGADTQYF. The CDR3 coding sequence is TGTGCCAGCAGAGGACAGGGGGCAGATACGCAGTATTTT.

This clone occurred once. The chain uses TRBV5-1 and TRBJ2-5, with 8 positions matching TRBD2. Germline loops: CDR1 SGHRS, CDR2 YFSETQ. The V gene end was trimmed by 0 bases and the J gene end by 3 bases; junction bases not matched to a gene: 1. There are 14 residues in the CDR3. The CDR3 here is CASSLAAGEETQYF. As DNA, the CDR3 is TGCGCCAGCAGCTTGGCAGCGGGAGAAGAGACCCAGTACTTC.

The rearrangement uses TRBV7-2 and TRBJ2-7; D gene ambiguous. V dropped 1 base and J dropped 0 bases, with 13 bases sitting between them. CDR3 length: 16 residues. CDR1 SGHTA and CDR2 FQGNSA come from the germline V gene. CDR3 coding DNA: TGTGCCAGCAGCTTAGTTGGCCAGGCGTCCTCCTACGAGCAGTACTTC. Its protein product is CASSLVGQASSYEQYF.

This clone was seen ten or more times. The rearrangement joins TRBV28 to TRBJ1-6; TRBD1 aligns across 7 bases. CDR3 length: 15 amino acids. Germline-derived CDR1 and CDR2 are MDHEN and SYDVKM. Trimming took 5 bases from V and 7 from J; bases not matched to a gene: 8. CDR3 sequence reads: CASSPHRGGNSPLHF. CDR3 sequence (DNA): TGTGCCAGCAGTCCCCACAGGGGTGGAAATTCACCCCTCCACTTT. The variable domain in full, completed from reference TRBV28 and TRBJ1-6, reads DVKVTQSSRYLVKRTGEKVFLECVQDMDHENMFWYRQDPGLGLRLIYFSYDVKMKEKGDIPEGYSVSREKKERFSLILESASTNQTSMYLCASSPHRGGNSPLHFGNGTRLTVT.

In DNA form, the CDR3 reads TGTGCCAGCAGCTTTTCCAGGCTCCTCAAGGACAATGAGCAGTTCTTC. Translating it yields CASSFSRLLKDNEQFF. This sequence joins TRBV7-8 and TRBJ2-1, with D hard to call. CDR3 length: 16 amino acids. V was clipped by 3 bases and J by 5 bases, with 17 bases between them. From germline, CDR1 is SGHVS and CDR2 FQNEAQ.

The chain carries TRBV28 and TRBJ2-4; possibly TRBD1 for D (6 bases). The CDR3 spans 15 residues. Germline V gene data show CDR1 as MDHEN and CDR2 as SYDVKM. Trimming took 8 bases from V and 0 from J, leaving 14 bases between them. The CDR3 sequence: CASGGEGVAKNIQYF. The CDR3 DNA is TGTGCCAGCGGGGGCGAGGGGGTAGCCAAAAACATTCAGTACTTC.

CDR3 in DNA: TGTGCCAGCAGTCTAGGCGGGGAGGGCCCTTACAATGAGCAGTTCTTC. It encodes CASSLGGEGPYNEQFF. This chain connects TRBV11-1 to TRBJ2-1; 7 positions agree with TRBD2. This CDR3 contains 16 residues. Trimming cost V 6 bases and J 4 bases; bases outside gene matches: 12. Per germline, CDR1 SGHAT and CDR2 FQDESV (reference sequence). The whole variable domain, remainder taken from reference TRBV11-1 and TRBJ2-1, is EAEVAQSPRYKITEKSQAVAFWCDPISGHATLYWYRQILGQGPELLVQFQDESVVDDSQLPKDRFSAERLKGVDSTLKIQPAELGDSAMYLCASSLGGEGPYNEQFFGPGTRLTVL.

The chain employs TRBV5-8 and TRBJ2-1; TRBD2 matches at 11 bases. V lost 1 base to trimming and J lost 12 bases; unmatched junction nucleotides: 6. This CDR3 is built from 14 residues. Germline values: CDR1 SGHTS, CDR2 YDEGEE. The CDR3 coding sequence is TGTGCCAGCAGCTTGAAGCTAGCGGGAGGAAGGCAGTTCTTC. It is translated as CASSLKLAGGRQFF.

The rearrangement uses TRBV19 and TRBJ1-5; 11 nucleotides line up with TRBD1. CDR1 is LNHDA and CDR2 is SQIVND in the germline V gene (reference sequence). The CDR3 sequence is 18 residues long. V lost 4 bases, J lost 0 bases, and 8 bases stayed unmatched. The chain's CDR3 is CASSTTGTGGLSNQPQHF. The CDR3 DNA is TGTGCCAGTAGTACAACCGGGACAGGGGGACTTAGCAATCAGCCCCAGCATTTT.

V gene TRBV5-4 combines with J gene TRBJ1-2; TRBD1 aligns across 8 bases. The ends lost 2 bases at V and 2 bases at J; junction bases unmatched: 5. The CDR3 loop spans 15 amino acids. Germline assignment: CDR1 SGHNT and CDR2 YYREEE (reference sequence). CDR3 region: CASSLSGGRNYGYTF. Written as DNA, the CDR3 is TGTGCCAGCAGCTTATCAGGGGGCAGGAACTATGGCTACACCTTC. Looking up the rest from reference TRBV5-4 and TRBJ1-2 gives the full variable domain: ETGVTQSPTHLIKTRGQQVTLRCSSQSGHNTVSWYQQALGQGPQFIFQYYREEENGRGNFPPRFSGLQFPNYSSELNVNALELDDSALYLCASSLSGGRNYGYTFGSGTRLTVV.

The chain has TRBV7-6 and TRBJ2-3; the match to TRBD2 covers 10 bases. V was pared by 2 bases and J by 4 bases, with 0 bases of the junction left unmatched. CDR3 length equals 14 residues. Looked up from germline, CDR1 is SGHVS and CDR2 is FNYEAQ. The CDR3, as DNA: TGTGCCAGCAGCTTAAGCGGGGGGGCAGATACGCAGTATTTT. Translating it yields CASSLSGGADTQYF. Supplemented by reference TRBV7-6 and TRBJ2-3, the full variable domain reads GAGVSQSPRYKVTKRGQDVALRCDPISGHVSLYWYRQALGQGPEFLTYFNYEAQQDKSGLPNDRFSAERPEGSISTLTIQRTEQRDSAMYRCASSLSGGADTQYFGPGTRLTVL.